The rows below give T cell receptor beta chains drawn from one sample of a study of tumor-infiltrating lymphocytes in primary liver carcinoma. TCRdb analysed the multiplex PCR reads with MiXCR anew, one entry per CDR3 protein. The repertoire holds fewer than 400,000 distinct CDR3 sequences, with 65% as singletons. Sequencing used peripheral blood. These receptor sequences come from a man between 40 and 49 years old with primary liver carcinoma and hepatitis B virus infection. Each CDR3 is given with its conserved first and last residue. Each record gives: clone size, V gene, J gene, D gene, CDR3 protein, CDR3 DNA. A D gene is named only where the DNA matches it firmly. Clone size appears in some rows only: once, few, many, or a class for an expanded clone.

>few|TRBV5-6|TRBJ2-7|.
CASSLASREIVHEQYF
TGTGCCAGCAGCTTGGCCTCCAGGGAGATCGTACACGAGCAGTACTTC
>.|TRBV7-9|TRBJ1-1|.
CASSSRGMVNTEAFF
TGTGCCAGCAGCTCCCGTGGGATGGTGAACACTGAAGCTTTCTTT
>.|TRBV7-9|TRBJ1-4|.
CASSFQGRNEKLFF
TGTGCCAGCAGCTTCCAGGGTAGGAATGAAAAACTGTTTTTT
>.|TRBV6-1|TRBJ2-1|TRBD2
CASSTPIAGATYEQFF
TGTGCCAGCAGTACCCCTATAGCGGGAGCTACCTACGAGCAGTTCTTC
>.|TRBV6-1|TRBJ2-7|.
CASSENRVYELYF
TGTGCCAGCAGTGAGAACCGGGTCTACGAGCTGTACTTC
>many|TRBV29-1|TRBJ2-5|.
CSVGRGTQYF
TGCAGCGTTGGACGAGGGACCCAGTACTTC
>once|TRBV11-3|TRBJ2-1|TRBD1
CGSSLGGGQGNNEQFF
TGTGGCAGCAGCTTAGGGGGAGGACAGGGGAACAATGAGCAGTTCTTC
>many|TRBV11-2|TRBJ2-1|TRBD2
CASSSGLAGVYNEQFF
TGTGCCAGCAGCTCCGGACTAGCGGGAGTCTACAATGAGCAGTTCTTC
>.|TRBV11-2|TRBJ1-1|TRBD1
CASSLQDRGGAFF
TGTGCCAGCAGCCTCCAGGACAGGGGAGGCGCTTTCTTT
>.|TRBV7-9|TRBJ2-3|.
CASSLVVEGTDTQYF
TGTGCCAGCAGCTTAGTAGTAGAGGGCACAGATACGCAGTATTTT
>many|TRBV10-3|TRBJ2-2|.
CATYWGGDTGELFF
TGTGCCACTTATTGGGGCGGGGACACCGGGGAGCTGTTTTTT